The 12 T cell receptor beta chains presented below share a single source sample, sequenced in a study of vaccination and CD4 T cells after COVID-19. Their cognate antigens are unknown. Sequencing of the DNA from cultured CD4+ T cells was carried out with the Oncomine TCR Beta short-read assay. Someone extracted genomic DNA from cultured CD4+ T cells. TCRdb redid the calling of the PCR reads with MiXCR, one entry per CDR3 protein. This table holds under 8,000 distinct CDR3 sequences, 33% found once. Specified treatment: approximately nine-day PBMC culture with coronavirus spike peptide pools or control peptides (ViraFEST assay). The unexposed donor provided CD4+ T cells, which were taken before the COVID-19 pandemic (2011-2018). Input material: CD4+ T cells from blood, cultured in vitro. Receptor source: a human donor in good health.

This clonotype is medium-sized in the sample. The V and J genes are TRBV20-1 and TRBJ1-1; maybe TRBD1 (5 bases). The CDR3 spans 12 residues. Germline V gene lookup returns CDR1 DFQATT and CDR2 SNEGSKA (reference sequence). The CDR3 DNA reads TGCACTTTACTGGGCGACAGTATTGAAGCTTTCTTT. This translates into CTLLGDSIEAFF.

This chain uses TRBV6-1 with TRBJ2-7; 10 bases align to TRBD2. Germline V gene data show CDR1 as MNHNS and CDR2 as SASEGT. V lost 5 bases and J lost 0; bases outside the gene matches: 7. The CDR3 runs to 16 residues. The CDR3 DNA reads TGTGCCAGCAGTAGGGCTAGCGGGAGCGCCTCCTACGAGCAGTACTTC. Translated, it gives CASSRASGSASYEQYF.

The rearrangement uses TRBV20-1 and TRBJ1-1, with D maybe TRBD1 (5 bases). This CDR3 has 14 residues. Trimming cost V 6 bases and J 0 bases, with 14 bases left between them. CDR1 is DFQATT and CDR2 is SNEGSKA in the germline V gene (reference sequence). The CDR3, as DNA: TGCAGTGCGGCCCGGGGACCACTGAACACTGAAGCTTTCTTT. Protein sequence: CSAARGPLNTEAFF.

This clonotype has a single count. The gene calls are TRBV6-2 or TRBV6-3 and TRBJ2-7; TRBD2 might be the D (6 bases). Germline loops: CDR1 MNHEY, CDR2 SVGEGT. V dropped 5 bases and J dropped 8 bases, with 19 bases sitting between them. This CDR3 is built from 14 residues. The chain's CDR3 is CASSESAGRGKQYF. Here the CDR3 DNA reads TGTGCCAGCAGTGAAAGCGCGGGACGGGGTAAGCAGTACTTC.

This clonotype was detected only once. The chain joins TRBV5-1 to TRBJ2-7, with D perhaps assigned TRBD1 or TRBD2 (6 bases each). The ends were cut back, 0 bases at V and 5 bases at J, with 12 bases in the middle. Germline assignment: CDR1 SGHRS and CDR2 YFSETQ. The CDR3 sequence is 14 residues long. CDR3 region: CASSLVGGGDEQYF. CDR3 DNA: TGCGCCAGCAGCTTGGTGGGGGGCGGCGACGAGCAGTACTTC. Complete variable domain (other parts from reference TRBV5-1 and TRBJ2-7): KAGVTQTPRYLIKTRGQQVTLSCSPISGHRSVSWYQQTPGQGLQFLFEYFSETQRNKGNFPGRFSGRQFSNSRSEMNVSTLELGDSALYLCASSLVGGGDEQYFGPGTRLTVT.

The sample holds a few counts of this clonotype. The rearrangement joins TRBV6-1 to TRBJ2-7; tentative D call: TRBD1 (6 bases). This CDR3 is 16 amino acids long. Germline CDR1 MNHNS, CDR2 SASEGT. The germline V and J ends were trimmed by 4 bases and 6 bases, with 22 bases remaining between them. The CDR3 protein is CASSVRVRDIRGEQYF. The CDR3, as DNA: TGTGCCAGCAGTGTCCGGGTCAGGGACATTCGGGGCGAGCAGTACTTC.

The chain carries TRBV30 and TRBJ2-7; D gene uncertain. The CDR3 length is 12 residues. Looked up from germline, CDR1 is GTSNPN and CDR2 is SVGIG (reference sequence). Trimming removed 0 bases from V and 5 bases from J, with 8 bases in between. The CDR3: CAWSVLGHEQYF. The CDR3 bases are TGTGCCTGGAGTGTACTGGGTCACGAGCAGTACTTC.

This clonotype came up once. The V call is TRBV29-1, the J call TRBJ2-7; D might be TRBD1 (5 bases). The V and J ends lost 6 bases and 2 bases respectively, with 11 bases between them. This CDR3 has 12 amino acids. CDR1 SQVTM and CDR2 ANQGSEA come from the germline V gene. CDR3 DNA sequence: TGCAGCGTGTCGGACACTACCTACGAGCAGTACTTC. Protein product: CSVSDTTYEQYF.

This clonotype came up a few times. The chain links TRBV20-1 to TRBJ2-3; the match to TRBD2 covers 8 bases. The CDR3 sequence is 14 residues long. The V gene's germline CDR1 is DFQATT and CDR2 SNEGSKA (reference sequence). The J segment lost 3 bases and the V segment lost 2 bases, leaving 4 bases of the junction unmatched. CDR3 loop: CSARREGWTDTQYF. CDR3 DNA sequence: TGCAGTGCTAGACGGGAGGGGTGGACAGATACGCAGTATTTT.

This clonotype was found a few times. This sequence joins TRBV10-3 and TRBJ1-2; TRBD1 matches 7 bases. Trimming at V came to 2 bases and at J to 4 bases, leaving 4 bases not matched to a gene. CDR3 length equals 14 residues. The V gene's germline CDR1 is ENHRY and CDR2 SYGVKD. The DNA of the CDR3 is TGTGCCATCAGTGAGCGACAGGGATCCTATGGCTACACCTTC. Translated, it gives CAISERQGSYGYTF.

In this sample, this clonotype turned up a few times. CDR3: CSVGPSPYEQYF. The CDR3 DNA reads TGCAGCGTTGGCCCCAGCCCCTACGAGCAGTACTTC. This chain links TRBV29-1 with TRBJ2-7; D gene unclear. Per the germline V gene, CDR1 is SQVTM and CDR2 is ANQGSEA. V lost 4 bases, J lost 2 bases, and 9 bases lay in between. The CDR3 is 12 amino acids.

The chain uses TRBV28 and TRBJ2-2; D is ambiguous. This CDR3 comprises 12 residues. V was pared by 7 bases and J by 6 bases, with 9 bases between. Germline V gene sequence: CDR1 MDHEN, CDR2 SYDVKM. As DNA, the CDR3 is TGTGCCAGCACCCGAGGACCCGGGGAGCTGTTTTTT. Amino acids: CASTRGPGELFF.